These 19 T cell receptor beta chains came from one sample sequenced in a study of blood T cell repertoires in COVID-19. Some clones are missing from TCRdb's copy, which holds only in-frame ones; the method was immunoSEQ multiplex PCR. The table lists fewer than 150,000 clones, roughly 85% of them singletons. Sequencing used peripheral blood. These receptors were taken from a man aged 45-65 years with acute or convalescent COVID-19.

This sequence joins TRBV18 and TRBJ1-5, with D unresolved. CDR3 length: 14 amino acids. V was shortened by 0 bases and J by 4 bases, with 7 bases between the two germline ends. CDR1 is KGHSH, CDR2 LQKENI, per germline. In DNA, the CDR3 is TGTGCCAGCTCACCACCGGGCGCGAATCAGCCCCAGCATTTT. It translates to CASSPPGANQPQHF. Supplemented by reference TRBV18 and TRBJ1-5, the full variable domain reads NAGVMQNPRHLVRRRGQEARLRCSPMKGHSHVYWYRQLPEEGLKFMVYLQKENIIDESGMPKERFSAEFPKEGPSILRIQQVVRGDSAAYFCASSPPGANQPQHFGDGTRLSIL.

The chain joins TRBV7-9 to TRBJ2-1, with TRBD2 identical over 12 bases. This CDR3 comprises 16 residues. Unmatched junction bases numbered 2, after V lost 1 base and J lost 4 bases. Germline lookup yields CDR1 SEHNR and CDR2 FQNEAQ (reference sequence). CDR3 protein: CASSLGGLAGYNEQFF. Here the CDR3 DNA reads TGTGCCAGCAGCTTAGGGGGACTAGCGGGTTACAATGAGCAGTTCTTC.

This chain uses TRBV3-1 (or the pseudogene TRBV3-2) with TRBJ1-2, with D possibly being TRBD1 (6 bases). There are 15 residues in the CDR3. Germline V gene data show CDR1 as LGHDT and CDR2 as YNNKEL (reference sequence). V lost 0 bases and J 5 bases, leaving 13 bases between the germline ends. Here the CDR3 reads CASSQDPDRYYGYTF. In DNA form, the CDR3 reads TGTGCCAGCAGCCAAGATCCCGACAGGTATTATGGCTACACCTTC.

V and J are TRBV7-6 and TRBJ2-2; a weak D match, TRBD2 (5 bases). This CDR3 is 15 amino acids long. Germline assignment: CDR1 SGHVS and CDR2 FNYEAQ. The V gene lost 5 bases and the J gene lost 4 bases, with 14 bases spanning the gap. CDR3 sequence reads: CASSPTRLLTGELFF. Written as DNA, the CDR3 is TGTGCCAGCAGCCCAACTCGACTACTCACCGGGGAGCTGTTTTTT.

This clone was detected once. V usage is TRBV6-5 and J usage is TRBJ2-7; D not resolved. V was cut by 6 bases and J by 3 bases, with 9 bases left in between. Per germline, CDR1 MNHEY and CDR2 SVGAGI. The CDR3 covers 12 residues. CDR3 protein: CASRSPVYEQYF. The CDR3 nucleotides are TGTGCCAGCAGAAGCCCGGTCTACGAGCAGTACTTC.

The genes are TRBV4-1 and TRBJ2-1; the match to TRBD2 covers 8 bases. Looked up from germline, CDR1 is MGHRA and CDR2 is YSYEKL. With 8 bases clipped from V and 0 bases from J, the junction kept 6 bases outside the gene matches. The length of the CDR3 is 15 residues. The CDR3 sequence is CASGQRGSSYNEQFF. In DNA, the CDR3 is TGCGCCAGCGGGCAGCGGGGGAGCTCCTACAATGAGCAGTTCTTC.

The gene calls are TRBV30 and TRBJ1-6, with TRBD1 matching over 7 bases. CDR1 and CDR2 from the germline V gene are GTSNPN and SVGIG (reference sequence). V was clipped by 0 bases and J by 14 bases; unmatched bases: 4. The CDR3 runs to 12 residues. CDR3 region: CAWSVLDRALHF. In DNA form, the CDR3 reads TGTGCCTGGAGTGTACTAGACAGGGCCCTCCACTTT.

The rearrangement uses TRBV27 and TRBJ1-1; D is perhaps TRBD1 (6 bases). The V and J ends lost 0 bases and 5 bases respectively, with 10 bases between them. Germline CDR1 reads MNHEY; CDR2 reads SMNVEV (reference sequence). The CDR3 loop spans 14 amino acids. CDR3 loop: CASSLSARGTEAFF. The DNA for the CDR3 is TGTGCCAGCAGTTTATCGGCCAGGGGAACTGAAGCTTTCTTT.

This clone has only a few counts. The chain couples TRBV19 to TRBJ1-5; 9 positions match TRBD1. CDR1 and CDR2 (germline): LNHDA, SQIVND (reference sequence). V trimming: 4 bases; J trimming: 0 bases; junction bases outside the gene matches: 4. The CDR3 totals 16 residues. This chain's CDR3 is CASSTQGAYSNQPQHF. Here the CDR3 DNA reads TGTGCCAGTAGTACACAGGGGGCCTATAGCAATCAGCCCCAGCATTTT.

This sequence joins TRBV6-5 and TRBJ1-3; possible D gene TRBD1, 5 bases. The CDR3 length is 11 residues. V dropped 6 bases and J dropped 8 bases, with 8 bases sitting between them. The germline CDR1 and CDR2 sequences are MNHEY and SVGAGI. CDR3 in amino acids: CASRQADTIYF. CDR3 nucleotides: TGTGCCAGCAGACAGGCCGACACCATATATTTT.

This sequence joins TRBV4-2 and TRBJ2-4; 13 nucleotides line up with TRBD2. V trimming: 0 bases; J trimming: 0 bases; junction bases outside the gene matches: 8. The CDR3 consists of 20 residues. CDR1 and CDR2 (germline): LGHNA, YNFKEQ. CDR3 sequence reads: CASSQDGLAGDRVAKNIQYF. For the CDR3, the DNA is TGTGCCAGCAGCCAAGACGGACTAGCGGGAGATAGGGTAGCCAAAAACATTCAGTACTTC.

This clone appeared a single time. V and J are TRBV28 and TRBJ1-2; D may be TRBD1 (5 bases). This CDR3 is built from 17 residues. V shed 2 bases and J shed 8 bases, with 24 bases lying between them. The germline CDR1 and CDR2 sequences are MDHEN and SYDVKM. The CDR3 sequence is CASSLGTGTLLSGGYTF. In DNA form, the CDR3 reads TGTGCCAGCAGTTTAGGAACCGGGACTCTTCTGTCGGGGGGCTACACCTTC.

CDR3 residues: CASSLESDSNEKLFF. CDR3 sequence (DNA): TGTGCCAGCAGCTTGGAATCGGACAGTAATGAAAAACTGTTTTTT. This chain connects TRBV5-5 to TRBJ1-4; a possible D gene is TRBD1 (6 bases). CDR1 is SGHKS, CDR2 YYEKEE, per germline (reference sequence). The CDR3 length is 15 residues. V was trimmed by 0 bases and J by 4 bases, leaving 10 bases between them. Variable domain in full (rest from reference TRBV5-5 and TRBJ1-4): DAGVTQSPTHLIKTRGQQVTLRCSPISGHKSVSWYQQVLGQGPQFIFQYYEKEERGRGNFPDRFSARQFPNYSSELNVNALLLGDSALYLCASSLESDSNEKLFFGSGTQLSVL.

V gene TRBV14 combines with J gene TRBJ2-4; D might be TRBD2 (6 bases). Trimming left V 4 bases short and J 0 bases short, with 13 bases between. Germline V gives CDR1 SGHDN, CDR2 FVKESK. CDR3 length: 16 residues. This CDR3 reads CASSPGLSRAKNIQYF. The CDR3 DNA sequence: TGTGCCAGCAGCCCGGGACTTTCTCGAGCCAAAAACATTCAGTACTTC.

This clone was observed a few times. This rearrangement joins TRBV28 to TRBJ1-5; D not resolved. V lost 1 base and J lost 6, with 16 bases in between. Germline loops: CDR1 MDHEN, CDR2 SYDVKM. This CDR3 is 16 amino acids long. The CDR3 bases are TGTGCCAGCAGTTTATCCGGACTCCAGGTGGGTCAGCCCCAGCATTTT. The encoded protein is CASSLSGLQVGQPQHF.

The chain employs TRBV12-3 or TRBV12-4 and TRBJ1-2, with D perhaps matching TRBD1 (6 bases). V shed 5 bases and J shed 6 bases, with 10 bases lying between them. The CDR3 spans 12 residues. The CDR3 loop is CASSLRGNGYTF. The CDR3 DNA sequence: TGTGCCAGCAGTCTCAGGGGAAATGGCTACACCTTC.

V gene TRBV6-1 combines with J gene TRBJ1-4; D is undetermined. This CDR3 spans 16 amino acids. The germline CDR1 and CDR2 sequences are MNHNS and SASEGT. Trimming cost V 4 bases and J 7 bases, with 19 bases left between them. CDR3 sequence: CASSALPPTSGEKLFF. DNA of the CDR3: TGTGCCAGCAGTGCCCTCCCTCCAACATCAGGTGAAAAACTGTTTTTT.

The V gene is TRBV5-1, the J gene TRBJ2-1; the match to TRBD1 covers 8 bases. The length of the CDR3 is 15 residues. Germline V gene sequence: CDR1 SGHRS, CDR2 YFSETQ. With V trimmed by 2 bases and J by 8 bases, 9 bases remained unmatched. The CDR3 nucleotides read TGCGCCAGCAGCTTAGGACAGGGAGAGATCCATGAGCAGTTCTTC. Its protein is CASSLGQGEIHEQFF.

Only a few counts were recorded for this clone. V is TRBV6-5 and J is TRBJ1-3; D uncertain. This CDR3 spans 16 amino acids. V gave up 0 bases and J gave up 0 bases, with 9 bases separating them. The V gene's germline CDR1 is MNHEY and CDR2 SVGAGI. The CDR3 is CASSYSPRRSGNTIYF. The DNA of the CDR3 is TGTGCCAGCAGTTACTCGCCCAGGCGCTCTGGAAACACCATATATTTT.